The clone carrying this T cell receptor (beta chain) was seen more than once but under ten times. The CDR3 is made up of 15 amino acids. V was cut by 0 bases and J by 2 bases, with 12 bases left in between. Germline V gene data show CDR1 as SGDLS and CDR2 as YYNGEE. This sample stems from a study of patients and donors after allogeneic stem cell transplantation. MiXCR, run by TCRdb on the RT-PCR reads, gives a single entry per CDR3 protein. The sample yields over 150,000 distinct CDR3 sequences, roughly 30% seen once. The chain employs TRBV9 and TRBJ2-7; D perhaps matches TRBD1 (5 bases). The source of this sequence is a human donor who was either an allogeneic HSCT recipient or a stem cell or donor lymphocyte infusion donor (not recorded which). It is not recorded whose cells these are; they may come from a transplant donor. Sequences were obtained from blood, either unsorted or a sorted T cell fraction (not recorded which). CDR3 DNA sequence: TGTGCCAGCAGCGTAGCTACAGGCCGGACCTACGAGCAGTACTTC. Translation: CASSVATGRTYEQYF.